This T cell receptor beta chain was identified in a study of early stage breast cancer tumors. This CDR3 has 15 residues. V lost 9 bases to trimming and J lost 8 bases; unmatched junction nucleotides: 13. Germline V lookup: CDR1 LNHDA, CDR2 SQIVND (reference sequence). Method: immunoSEQ multiplex PCR; TCRdb's copy keeps in-frame clones and lacks some. Of more than 55,000 clones listed, more than 60% are singletons. The rearrangement links TRBV19 to TRBJ2-1, with 10 bases fitting TRBD2. Specimen: blood. The source of this sequence is a person aged 25 to 39 with breast cancer. The CDR3 DNA sequence: TGTGCCAGCACTAGGACTAGCGGCCTAGGTGATGAGCAGTTCTTC. Translating it yields CASTRTSGLGDEQFF.